This T cell receptor beta chain was profiled in a study of control samples from healthy donors and cancer patients. The protocol was immunoSEQ multiplex PCR, while the TCRdb copy is restricted to in-frame clones and leaves out a portion. This sample has roughly 86,000 clones, with 90% found just once. The V and J ends lost 5 bases and 2 bases, in that order; junction bases with no gene match: 7. This CDR3 has 15 residues. Germline CDR1 is MNHNY and CDR2 is SVGAGI (reference sequence). The genes are TRBV6-6 and TRBJ1-1; 8 positions agree with TRBD1. This clonotype was obtained from a woman aged 18-30 years in good health. The sequencing input was blood. CDR3 DNA: TGTGCCAGCAGTAAAATAGGACAGGGCAACACTGAAGCTTTCTTT. It specifies CASSKIGQGNTEAFF.